The present T cell receptor (beta chain) was sequenced within a study of T cells in Graves' hyperthyroidism and ophthalmopathy. Diagnoses used clinical symptoms, serum thyroxine and TRAb, thyroid ultrasound and orbital computed tomography. This clonotype was recorded at least ten times. Trimming took 7 bases from V and 1 from J; bases not matched to a gene: 14. The germline V gene encodes CDR1 MDHEN and CDR2 SYDVKM. This CDR3 has 18 amino acids. Amplification yielded TCR beta CDR3 regions, with RNA transcripts as the source. The study used the HTBI primer set for a first-round RT-PCR of the TCR CDR3. Each CDR3 protein gets one entry after TCRdb re-called the multiplex PCR reads with MiXCR. The sample consists of hundreds of thousands of distinct CDR3 sequences, 16% of them appearing once.

The sequence came from a woman aged 40 to 50 with Graves' ophthalmopathy. This sequence joins TRBV28 and TRBJ2-7; 12 nucleotides line up with TRBD1. The sequencing input was blood. Here the CDR3 reads CASTNRDRGRKSSYEQYF. The CDR3 nucleotides are TGTGCCAGCACAAACCGGGACAGGGGGCGCAAGTCATCCTACGAGCAGTACTTC.